The 9 T cell receptor beta chains below come from one sample, sequenced in a study of blood T cell repertoires in COVID-19. The data were produced by immunoSEQ multiplex PCR, yet TCRdb's version contains in-frame clones alone and is incomplete. In the table there are 300,000 to 350,000 clones, roughly 84% of which are singletons. Sequencing was done on a sample of PBMCs or T cells enriched from blood (not recorded which). All receptors come from a woman in her thirties who had recovered from COVID-19.

The chain couples TRBV3-1 (or the pseudogene TRBV3-2) to TRBJ1-6, with 11 bases that match TRBD1. CDR1 LGHDT and CDR2 YNNKEL come from the germline V gene (reference sequence). V was clipped by 2 bases and J by 10 bases; unmatched bases: 4. CDR3 length: 15 residues. Written as DNA, the CDR3 is TGTGCCAGCAGCCAACTTGGGACAGGGGGATCACCCCTCCACTTT. The encoded protein is CASSQLGTGGSPLHF.

This clone was seen a few times. The chain uses TRBV19 and TRBJ1-1; D is possibly TRBD1 (5 bases). Trimming removed 5 bases at V and 3 bases at J, with 16 bases between. The CDR3 covers 15 residues. Germline lookup yields CDR1 LNHDA and CDR2 SQIVND (reference sequence). The DNA of the CDR3 is TGTGCCAGTAGTTCCCCCGGGGGGAAAGACACTGAAGCTTTCTTT. Residues: CASSSPGGKDTEAFF.

The chain links TRBV30 to TRBJ2-6, with a weak D call TRBD1 (6 bases). V shed 5 bases and J shed 4 bases, with 24 bases lying between them. This CDR3 has 18 amino acids. Germline V gives CDR1 GTSNPN, CDR2 SVGIG (reference sequence). As DNA, the CDR3 is TGTGCCTGGGGTACTGGGGGCCTGGGGGTTGAAGGGGCCAACGTCCTGACTTTC. Translation: CAWGTGGLGVEGANVLTF.

This clone was picked up one time. The chain combines TRBV28 with TRBJ1-1; D is undetermined. Trimming left V 4 bases short and J 4 bases short, with 7 bases between. This CDR3 comprises 12 residues. CDR1 is MDHEN, CDR2 SYDVKM, per germline. The CDR3: CASSYPFTEAFF. The CDR3 nucleotides are TGTGCCAGCAGTTATCCCTTCACTGAAGCTTTCTTT. The full variable domain, rest sourced from reference TRBV28 and TRBJ1-1, is DVKVTQSSRYLVKRTGEKVFLECVQDMDHENMFWYRQDPGLGLRLIYFSYDVKMKEKGDIPEGYSVSREKKERFSLILESASTNQTSMYLCASSYPFTEAFFGQGTRLTVV.

This chain uses TRBV5-1 with TRBJ2-4; D possibly corresponds to TRBD1 (6 bases). This CDR3 has 15 amino acids. Per germline, CDR1 SGHRS and CDR2 YFSETQ. Deletions cut 3 bases from V and 2 bases from J, with 12 bases between. The CDR3 loop is CASSSVQGTKNIQYF. The CDR3 DNA is TGCGCCAGCAGCTCAGTACAGGGTACCAAAAACATTCAGTACTTC.

This CDR3 reads CASSAGSYEQYF. The CDR3 DNA follows: TGTGCCAGCAGCGCCGGCTCCTACGAGCAGTACTTC. The gene calls are TRBV5-6 and TRBJ2-7, with D unclear. The CDR3 is made up of 12 amino acids. The V end lost 4 bases, the J end lost 0 bases, and 5 bases lay between the germline ends. Germline values: CDR1 SGHDT, CDR2 YYEEEE.

The chain recombines TRBV27 with TRBJ1-1, with 7 bases fitting TRBD1. This CDR3 has 14 amino acids. The junction had 4 bases not matched to a gene; V was cut back by 2 bases and J by 4 bases. Germline values: CDR1 MNHEY, CDR2 SMNVEV (reference sequence). This chain's CDR3 is CASSLRGRGTEAFF. CDR3 DNA sequence: TGTGCCAGCAGTTTAAGGGGGCGAGGCACTGAAGCTTTCTTT.

V gene TRBV29-1 combines with J gene TRBJ2-3, with a weak D call TRBD1 (5 bases). Trimming took off 6 bases at V and 5 bases at J, with 12 bases between the two ends. The germline gives CDR1 SQVTM, CDR2 ANQGSEA. The CDR3 loop spans 12 amino acids. The CDR3 region is CSVPTGQDTQYF. The DNA for the CDR3 is TGCAGCGTCCCCACAGGACAAGATACGCAGTATTTT.

The rearrangement joins TRBV11-2 to TRBJ2-3; unclear D gene. The CDR3 length is 17 residues. Germline values: CDR1 SGHAT, CDR2 FQNNGV. Trimming pared 1 base from V and 1 base from J, leaving 15 bases between. The CDR3 DNA sequence: TGTGCCAGCAGCTTAGCCATCAGTCCCAAAGGCACAGATACGCAGTATTTT. This codes for CASSLAISPKGTDTQYF.